This TCR beta chain was identified during a study of OX40 agonist ivuxolimab in advanced cancers. Study background: The dose-escalation cohort was around 83% male, with a mean age of 60 years, ranging about 20 to 79.

Measured with immunoSEQ multiplex PCR; TCRdb has only the in-frame clones, and not every one. Found here are tens of thousands of clones, about 88% of them singletons; the top ten hold 11%. General study findings and limits: Expanded peripheral T cells had an undetermined antigen specificity.

Germline CDR1 reads LNHNV; CDR2 reads YYDKDF (reference sequence). CDR3 size: 20 residues. Trimming cost V 0 bases and J 2 bases; bases outside gene matches: 15. Of note for this clone: As yet, its antigen is unknown.

This rearrangement joins TRBV15 to TRBJ2-2; 7 positions agree with TRBD1. Sequencing used CD4+ or CD8+ T cells sorted from blood, obtained in a trial of the OX40 agonist ivuxolimab. This TCR was sampled from an adult with an advanced solid tumor such as melanoma, head and neck, liver or kidney cancer. CDR3: CATSRDRGRGFLLNTGELFF. The DNA for the CDR3 is TGTGCCACCAGCAGAGATCGCGGCAGGGGGTTCCTTCTAAACACCGGGGAGCTGTTTTTT.